Following are 10 T cell receptor beta chains from one sample sequenced in a study of shared clonotypes between healthy human individuals. The table came from immunoSEQ multiplex PCR; TCRdb's copy has only in-frame clones and leaves some out. Counted here are a few million clones, just over 90% occurring once; the ten biggest clones make up about 0.13%. What was sequenced was naive CD4+ T cells sorted from blood. Subset meaning: CD45RA+ positively selected. The receptors here all came from a man aged 18 to 35 in good health.

The chain combines TRBV7-2 with TRBJ2-7; TRBD2 is a possible D gene (6 bases). CDR3 length: 14 residues. The V gene's germline CDR1 is SGHTA and CDR2 FQGNSA. V lost 7 bases and J 7 bases, leaving 20 bases between the germline ends. CDR3 region: CASTAWRRRGEQYF. CDR3 DNA sequence: TGTGCCAGCACCGCGTGGCGGAGGAGGGGAGAGCAGTACTTC.

The chain joins TRBV6-1 to TRBJ2-5; possibly TRBD2 for D (5 bases). V lost 7 bases and J lost 5, with 8 bases in between. The length of the CDR3 is 11 residues. Germline loops: CDR1 MNHNS, CDR2 SASEGT. The CDR3 nucleotides read TGTGCCAGCACTTCGGGGGAGACCCAGTACTTC. Its protein product is CASTSGETQYF.

The table lists this clone with a few counts. This sequence joins TRBV9 and TRBJ2-2; 12 nucleotides match TRBD2. Germline V gene lookup returns CDR1 SGDLS and CDR2 YYNGEE. The CDR3 covers 17 residues. V dropped 3 bases and J dropped 1; count of bases not matched to a gene: 4. The CDR3 bases are TGTGCCAGCAGCGCCGGACTAGCGGGGCTGAACACCGGGGAGCTGTTTTTT. It specifies CASSAGLAGLNTGELFF.

The CDR3 nucleotides read TGTGCCAGCAGTACACACCCACAAGGATACGAGCAGTACTTC. It is translated as CASSTHPQGYEQYF. The chain has TRBV6-6 and TRBJ2-7; D is ambiguous. V shed 5 bases and J shed 4 bases, with 15 bases lying between them. CDR1 and CDR2 (germline): MNHNY, SVGAGI (reference sequence). CDR3 length: 14 amino acids.

The genes are TRBV7-2 and TRBJ2-3; 11 positions match TRBD2. Looked up from germline, CDR1 is SGHTA and CDR2 is FQGNSA. With 5 bases clipped from V and 8 bases from J, the junction kept 6 bases outside the gene matches. The CDR3 has 14 amino acids. The CDR3 sequence: CASSPGTSGSTQYF. The CDR3 DNA is TGTGCCAGCAGCCCCGGGACTAGCGGAAGTACGCAGTATTTT.

The rearrangement links TRBV9 to TRBJ2-3; 7 bases are a match to TRBD2. In germline, CDR1 is SGDLS, CDR2 YYNGEE. V lost 3 bases, J lost 2 bases, and 9 bases stayed unmatched. This CDR3 has 16 residues. The CDR3 sequence is CASSAGVAGYTDTQYF. The DNA for the CDR3 is TGTGCCAGCAGCGCGGGGGTAGCGGGTTACACAGATACGCAGTATTTT. Variable domain in full (rest from reference TRBV9 and TRBJ2-3): DSGVTQTPKHLITATGQRVTLRCSPRSGDLSVYWYQQSLDQGLQFLIQYYNGEERAKGNILERFSAQQFPDLHSELNLSSLELGDSALYFCASSAGVAGYTDTQYFGPGTRLTVL.

The rearrangement uses TRBV19 and TRBJ1-3, with 7 bases lining up with TRBD1. CDR3 length: 16 amino acids. In germline, CDR1 is LNHDA, CDR2 SQIVND (reference sequence). Losses at the gene ends were 2 bases for V and 0 bases for J; bases not matched to a gene: 4. DNA for the CDR3: TGTGCCAGTAGTATAACGGGACAGAGCTCTGGAAACACCATATATTTT. Translation: CASSITGQSSGNTIYF.

V gene TRBV4-2 combines with J gene TRBJ2-1; 13 bases fit TRBD2. The germline V gene has CDR1 LGHNA and CDR2 YNFKEQ. The trim removed 1 base at V and 3 bases at J, leaving 6 bases unmatched. This CDR3 region has 18 residues. The CDR3 bases are TGTGCCAGCAGCCAAGCACTAGCGGGGGGGCGGGACTACAATGAGCAGTTCTTC. Translated: CASSQALAGGRDYNEQFF.

The chain employs TRBV5-1 and TRBJ1-6; D is unresolved. The CDR3 has 16 residues. The V gene's germline CDR1 is SGHRS and CDR2 YFSETQ. V lost 0 bases, J lost 7 bases, and 14 bases lay in between. CDR3 bases: TGCGCCAGCAGCTTGGCCGGTTGGCAAGCCAATTCACCCCTCCACTTT. Protein: CASSLAGWQANSPLHF.

This clone was seen only a few times. The chain couples TRBV4-2 to TRBJ2-2, with 7 nucleotides matching TRBD1. The CDR3 loop spans 16 amino acids. Unmatched junction bases numbered 8, after V lost 0 bases and J lost 7 bases. Germline V gene data show CDR1 as LGHNA and CDR2 as YNFKEQ. This chain's CDR3 is CASSQERQGSSGELFF. The CDR3, as DNA: TGTGCCAGCAGCCAAGAGCGACAGGGATCGAGCGGGGAGCTGTTTTTT.